This T cell receptor (beta chain) was retrieved from a study of identical twins. General study results and limits: Cross-sectional statistics, not tracking of the same donors, supported the conclusions.

V was pared by 6 bases and J by 1 base, with 6 bases between. From germline, CDR1 is MNHEY and CDR2 SVGAGI. The length of the CDR3 is 12 residues. TCRdb reprocessed the 5' RACE reads with MiXCR, giving one entry per CDR3 protein. The sample records approximately 210,000 distinct CDR3 sequences, around 6.5% being singletons. This clonotype was seen ten or more times. The antigen is not known. These data were also reused for a study on T cells expressing NK-cell markers.

Sequencing used CD8+ T cells sorted from blood. The chain carries TRBV6-5 and TRBJ1-1; D uncertain. The clonotype was recovered from a woman aged 18-29 years in good health. CDR3 sequence: CASRSRNTEAFF. The DNA of the CDR3 is TGTGCCAGCAGGTCACGGAACACTGAAGCTTTCTTT.